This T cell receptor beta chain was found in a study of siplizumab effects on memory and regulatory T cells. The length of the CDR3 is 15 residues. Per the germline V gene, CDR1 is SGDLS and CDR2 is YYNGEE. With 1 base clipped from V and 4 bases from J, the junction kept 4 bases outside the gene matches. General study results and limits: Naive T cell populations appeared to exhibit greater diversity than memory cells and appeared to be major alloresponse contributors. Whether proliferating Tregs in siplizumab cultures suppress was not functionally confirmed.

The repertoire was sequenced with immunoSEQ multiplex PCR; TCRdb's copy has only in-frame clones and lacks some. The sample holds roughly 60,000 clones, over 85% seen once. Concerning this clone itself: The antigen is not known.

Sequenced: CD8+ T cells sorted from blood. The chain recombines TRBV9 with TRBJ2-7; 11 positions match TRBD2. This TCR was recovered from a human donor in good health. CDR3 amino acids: CASSVSSGRAYEQYF. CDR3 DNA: TGTGCCAGCAGCGTAAGTAGCGGGAGGGCTTACGAGCAGTACTTC.